This T cell receptor beta chain was profiled in a study of blood T cell repertoires in COVID-19. The germline gives CDR1 SGHRS, CDR2 YFSETQ. CDR3 length: 16 residues. Trimming left V 0 bases short and J 2 bases short, with 14 bases between. The age range of participants was about 18 to 100 years, with residence in roughly 25 US areas. This table comes from immunoSEQ multiplex PCR, and its TCRdb copy is limited to in-frame clones, with some not included. The data hold 300,000 to 500,000 clones, with 88% observed a single time. The source is a young woman with acute COVID-19. Sequences were obtained from PBMCs or T cells enriched from blood (not recorded which). This sequence joins TRBV5-1 and TRBJ1-2; D is undetermined. The CDR3 reads CASSLEATRGNYGYTF. CDR3 bases: TGCGCCAGCAGCTTGGAGGCCACCCGAGGCAACTATGGCTACACCTTC.